The 26 T cell receptor beta chains reported below all come from one sample, sequenced in a study of post-analysis software for immune sequencing data. Study results and limitations: Comparison of patients with controls showed about 5 TRBV segments more frequent in patients, TRBV5-6, TRBV5-1 and TRBV20-1 among them.

Included in the TCR beta cDNA libraries were unique molecular identifiers. TCRdb fed the PCR reads into MiXCR, producing one record per CDR3 protein. The sample lists a few hundred thousand distinct CDR3 sequences, roughly 46% occurring once. The antigens of these receptors remain unknown. Sequencing was done on a sample of blood. The receptor source for this set is a girl under 18 with multiple sclerosis.

The genes are TRBV6-2 or TRBV6-3 and TRBJ2-1; 12 bases align to TRBD2. With 8 bases clipped from V and 4 bases from J, the junction kept 6 bases outside the gene matches. Germline V gene lookup returns CDR1 MNHEY and CDR2 SVGEGT. This CDR3 region has 15 residues. The CDR3 sequence: CASGWTSGIYNEQFF. The CDR3 DNA is TGTGCCAGCGGTTGGACTAGCGGGATTTACAATGAGCAGTTCTTC.

V gene TRBV7-6 combines with J gene TRBJ2-1; 12 nucleotides match TRBD2. The CDR3 covers 15 residues. CDR1 and CDR2 from the germline V gene are SGHVS and FNYEAQ. With V trimmed by 11 bases and J by 2 bases, 7 bases remained unmatched. In DNA, the CDR3 is TGTGCCTCATCGACTAGCGGGGGAACCTACAATGAGCAGTTCTTC. This encodes CASSTSGGTYNEQFF.

This chain joins TRBV19 and TRBJ1-2; TRBD1 matches at 7 bases. V shed 6 bases, J shed 4 bases, and the junction held 2 bases outside the gene matches. Germline V CDR1 and CDR2: LNHDA, SQIVND (reference sequence). CDR3 length: 12 amino acids. The DNA for the CDR3 is TGTGCCAGTAGCGGGACAGTCTATGGCTACACCTTC. Translating gives CASSGTVYGYTF. The full variable domain, with the rest looked up from reference TRBV19 and TRBJ1-2, is DGGITQSPKYLFRKEGQNVTLSCEQNLNHDAMYWYRQDPGQGLRLIYYSQIVNDFQKGDIAEGYSVSREKKESFPLTVTSAQKNPTAFYLCASSGTVYGYTFGSGTRLTVV.

The chain recombines TRBV4-1 with TRBJ2-1; 10 bases agree with TRBD1. The trim removed 1 base at V and 8 bases at J, leaving 14 bases unmatched. The length of the CDR3 is 18 residues. In germline, CDR1 is MGHRA, CDR2 YSYEKL. The CDR3 region is CASSQGTGLRDRGHEQFF. CDR3 DNA sequence: TGCGCCAGCAGCCAAGGGACTGGACTCCGGGACAGGGGTCATGAGCAGTTCTTC.

The J gene is TRBJ2-3, the V gene TRBV4-1, with 10 bases that match TRBD2. V lost 6 bases, J lost 6 bases, and 12 bases stayed unmatched. CDR1 and CDR2 from the germline V gene are MGHRA and YSYEKL. The CDR3 length is 16 residues. The CDR3 reads CASSRGASGRVDTQYF. In DNA form, the CDR3 reads TGCGCCAGCAGTCGAGGGGCAAGCGGGAGGGTGGATACGCAGTATTTT.

The rearrangement joins TRBV6-5 to TRBJ2-7; D unresolved. Germline V gene data show CDR1 as MNHEY and CDR2 as SVGAGI. The germline V and J ends were trimmed by 4 bases and 2 bases, with 9 bases remaining between them. The CDR3 length is 13 residues. The CDR3 DNA reads as TGTGCCAGCAGTTCAGTGGGCCCCTACGAGCAGTACTTC. It translates to CASSSVGPYEQYF.

Note on this clonotype: Relative to the germline gene, one junction end is altered; a read error may explain this. The CDR3 loop is CASSEERDTDTRYF. The DNA for the CDR3 is TGTGCCAGCAGTGAAGAGCGGGACACAGATACGCGGTATTTT. The chain recombines TRBV6-1 with TRBJ2-3; maybe TRBD2 (7 bases). The CDR3 runs to 14 residues. Germline assignment: CDR1 MNHNS and CDR2 SASEGT.

The chain couples TRBV4-1 to TRBJ2-3, with D maybe TRBD2 (6 bases). V was shortened by 0 bases and J by 1 base, with 23 bases between the two germline ends. Germline V lookup: CDR1 MGHRA, CDR2 YSYEKL. The CDR3 spans 20 residues. The CDR3 is CASSQDRIGRGGKRTDTQYF. In nucleotides, the CDR3 is TGCGCCAGCAGCCAAGATAGGATTGGACGGGGCGGGAAGCGCACAGATACGCAGTATTTT.

The chain uses TRBV6-5 and TRBJ2-3, with 7 nucleotides matching TRBD1. CDR1 is MNHEY, CDR2 SVGAGI, per germline. The CDR3 length is 14 residues. V gave up 4 bases and J gave up 5 bases; unmatched junction bases: 6. DNA for the CDR3: TGTGCCAGCAGTTTCAGACAGGGAAGAGATACGCAGTATTTT. Translation: CASSFRQGRDTQYF.

The V gene is TRBV10-3, the J gene TRBJ2-7; tentatively, D is TRBD1 (5 bases). Germline loops: CDR1 ENHRY, CDR2 SYGVKD. Trimming took off 4 bases at V and 3 bases at J, with 13 bases between the two ends. There are 14 residues in the CDR3. The CDR3 is CAISVGDSVYEQYF. CDR3 DNA sequence: TGTGCCATCAGTGTCGGCGACAGCGTCTACGAGCAGTACTTC.

The chain has TRBV5-1 and TRBJ2-3, with 9 bases fitting TRBD1. V dropped 5 bases and J dropped 4; count of bases not matched to a gene: 8. Germline lookup yields CDR1 SGHRS and CDR2 YFSETQ. The CDR3 consists of 15 residues. The CDR3 nucleotides read TGCGCCAGCAGGTCGGGACAGGGAATCGCAGATACGCAGTATTTT. This sequence encodes CASRSGQGIADTQYF.

The chain carries TRBV20-1 and TRBJ2-3, with 7 bases matching TRBD1. The CDR3 has 17 amino acids. Germline values: CDR1 DFQATT, CDR2 SNEGSKA (reference sequence). The trim removed 6 bases at V and 0 bases at J, leaving 15 bases unmatched. The CDR3 reads CSAPDYRGFRSTDTQYF. CDR3 coding DNA: TGCAGTGCCCCCGACTACAGGGGTTTCCGAAGCACAGATACGCAGTATTTT.

This clonotype was detected only a few times. V usage is TRBV11-2 and J usage is TRBJ1-4, with 7 bases identical to TRBD1. The CDR3 sequence is 15 residues long. Germline V gene lookup returns CDR1 SGHAT and CDR2 FQNNGV. V was pared by 5 bases and J by 5 bases, with 8 bases of the junction left unmatched. CDR3 nucleotide sequence: TGTGCCAGCAGCCCCGGACAGGTTGGGAATGAAAAACTGTTTTTT. The encoded protein is CASSPGQVGNEKLFF.

The gene calls are TRBV20-1 and TRBJ2-3; 12 nucleotides match TRBD2. The CDR3 runs 15 residues. Germline-derived CDR1 and CDR2 are DFQATT and SNEGSKA (reference sequence). The V and J ends lost 3 bases and 4 bases, in that order; junction bases with no gene match: 5. As DNA, the CDR3 is TGCAGTGCTAGGCTAGCGGGAGGGCCTGCAGATACGCAGTATTTT. Its translation is CSARLAGGPADTQYF.

In its sample, this clonotype was seen a few times. This rearrangement joins TRBV12-3 or TRBV12-4 to TRBJ1-2; tentatively, D is TRBD1 (5 bases). Trimming stripped 3 bases from V and 6 bases from J, with 11 bases between. The CDR3 extends over 13 amino acids. CDR3 in DNA: TGTGCCAGCAGTTTCTGGGGGGAGGATGGCTACACCTTC. This translates into CASSFWGEDGYTF.

The CDR3 DNA reads TGTGCCAGCAGCCCCCACACACTAAACACTGAAGCTTTCTTT. Translating it yields CASSPHTLNTEAFF. The J gene is TRBJ1-1, the V gene TRBV7-3; no reliable D call. CDR1 and CDR2 (germline): SGHTA, FQGTGA. This CDR3 region has 14 residues. Trimming took off 5 bases at V and 2 bases at J, with 12 bases between the two ends.

This sequence joins TRBV4-1 and TRBJ1-4; D gene ambiguous. The germline V gene encodes CDR1 MGHRA and CDR2 YSYEKL. Trimming pared 0 bases from V and 2 bases from J, leaving 10 bases between. The CDR3 runs to 16 residues. CDR3 nucleotide sequence: TGCGCCAGCAGCCAAGATTCCGGGTCTACTAATGAAAAACTGTTTTTT. It codes for CASSQDSGSTNEKLFF.

As concerns this clonotype: A read error is possible here, since a much larger clone lies one base away. V gene TRBV5-1 combines with J gene TRBJ2-5; the D gene is possibly TRBD1 (6 bases). This CDR3 has 15 residues. Germline V gene lookup returns CDR1 SGHRS and CDR2 YFSETQ. The V gene lost 2 bases and the J gene lost 11 bases, with 22 bases spanning the gap. For the CDR3, the DNA is TGCGCCAGCAGCTTCGCAGGGGTGACCTACAATGAGCAGTACTTC. Amino acids: CASSFAGVTYNEQYF.

This clonotype was counted a few times. V usage is TRBV4-1 and J usage is TRBJ2-5, with D perhaps matching TRBD1 (5 bases). The CDR3 sequence is 15 residues long. Deletions cut 6 bases from V and 5 bases from J, with 19 bases between. CDR1 MGHRA and CDR2 YSYEKL come from the germline V gene. CDR3 amino acids: CASRPGRGLGETQYF. In DNA form, the CDR3 reads TGCGCCAGCAGACCAGGAAGGGGTTTGGGGGAGACCCAGTACTTC.

Remarks on this clonotype: A read error may account for a junction end that differs from germline. The rearrangement joins TRBV6-5 to TRBJ2-1; 7 bases are a match to TRBD2. The CDR3 contains 14 residues. CDR1 MNHEY and CDR2 SVGAGI come from the germline V gene. The CDR3 loop is CASSSAGPYNVQFF. CDR3 bases: TGTGCCAGCAGTTCAGCGGGACCCTACAATGTGCAGTTCTTC.

The chain is built from TRBV29-1 and TRBJ2-3, with 10 bases aligning to TRBD1. The ends lost 8 bases at V and 0 bases at J; junction bases unmatched: 5. This CDR3 spans 14 amino acids. The V gene's germline CDR1 is SQVTM and CDR2 ANQGSEA. CDR3 loop: CSIRQGASTDTQYF. DNA for the CDR3: TGCAGCATTCGACAGGGGGCTAGCACAGATACGCAGTATTTT.

The chain employs TRBV20-1 and TRBJ2-1; no definite D call. Trimming stripped 3 bases from V and 7 bases from J, with 13 bases between. CDR3 length: 13 amino acids. Germline V gene data show CDR1 as DFQATT and CDR2 as SNEGSKA (reference sequence). CDR3 DNA: TGCAGTGCTAGTGCTATTATAGGGAATGAGCAGTTCTTC. Amino acids: CSASAIIGNEQFF.

V usage is TRBV12-3 or TRBV12-4 and J usage is TRBJ1-2; maybe TRBD1 (6 bases). The CDR3 has 15 amino acids. Between the trimmed V and J ends, which lost 7 bases and 7 bases, there was a span of 22 bases. The CDR3 protein is CASTILIGQPRGYTF. The CDR3 DNA follows: TGTGCCAGCACCATCCTCATTGGACAGCCACGTGGCTACACCTTC.

Comment on this clonotype: An end of the junction does not agree with germline; a read error may underlie this. The genes are TRBV25-1 and TRBJ1-2; D might be TRBD1 (6 bases). The V gene's germline CDR1 is MGHDK and CDR2 SYGVNS. The CDR3 length is 11 residues. The CDR3 DNA reads TGTGCCAGCAGCGGGACAAGGGGCTGCACCTTC. Protein sequence: CASSGTRGCTF.

The V gene is TRBV7-9, the J gene TRBJ2-2; 8 bases align to TRBD1. V dropped 6 bases and J dropped 1; count of bases not matched to a gene: 7. CDR3 length equals 16 residues. CDR1 is SEHNR, CDR2 FQNEAQ, per germline (reference sequence). CDR3 in amino acids: CASREPGTGNTGELFF. DNA for the CDR3: TGTGCCAGCAGGGAACCCGGGACAGGGAACACCGGGGAGCTGTTTTTT.

This clonotype occurred a few times. The chain uses TRBV11-2 and TRBJ2-1, with TRBD2 identical over 9 bases. Germline CDR1 and CDR2: SGHAT and FQNNGV. CDR3 length equals 15 residues. V lost 1 base and J lost 6; bases outside the gene matches: 4. The CDR3 loop is CASSLGSGSTNEQFF. The CDR3 DNA sequence: TGTGCCAGCAGCTTAGGTAGCGGGAGCACCAATGAGCAGTTCTTC.